This T cell receptor (beta chain) was obtained from a study of Ad26.COV2.S vaccination and SARS-CoV-2 variants. Trimming removed 7 bases at V and 5 bases at J, with 15 bases between. The length of the CDR3 is 13 residues. The germline V gene encodes CDR1 MDHEN and CDR2 SYDVKM. Indicated treatment: roughly 20 received Ad26.COV2.S at low or high dose, single or two shots; roughly five received placebo; per-sample allocation not given. At day 63 after the first vaccine or placebo injection, samples were drawn. The assay was immunoSEQ multiplex PCR, and TCRdb's table has in-frame clones only and misses some. Of more than 400,000 clones listed, roughly 90% were seen once; the top ten hold approximately 1.7%.

This chain links TRBV28 with TRBJ2-7; D is possibly TRBD1 (5 bases). This receptor was identified in a person between 18 and 59 years old who received the Ad26.COV2.S COVID-19 vaccine or a placebo. The sequencing used peripheral blood, collected in a trial of Ad26.COV2.S vaccine versus placebo. The CDR3 loop reads CASKTNRNHEQYF. In nucleotides, the CDR3 is TGTGCCAGCAAAACTAACAGGAACCACGAGCAGTACTTC.